Only a few counts were recorded for the clone carrying this T cell receptor beta chain. TCRdb itself ran the 5' RACE reads through MiXCR, one entry per CDR3 protein. The table includes nearly 250,000 distinct CDR3 sequences, approximately 7% detected once. The sample comes from a study of identical twins. The CDR3 sequence is 14 residues long. CDR1 and CDR2 from the germline V gene are DFQATT and SNEGSKA (reference sequence). The V and J ends lost 3 bases and 2 bases, in that order; junction bases with no gene match: 4. This same sample was also part of a study on yellow fever vaccine responses in identical twins.

The chain employs TRBV20-1 and TRBJ1-5; TRBD1 matches 7 bases. Sequencing was performed on memory (CD45RO+) T cells sorted from blood. The receptor comes from a woman aged 18-30 years in good health. The CDR3 nucleotides read TGCAGTGCTAGTCGTCAGGGGGGCAATCAGCCCCAGCATTTT. Translation: CSASRQGGNQPQHF.